These 26 T cell receptor beta chains originate from one sample sequenced in a study of blood T cells in healthy people across ages. A second 7 to 11 cycle PCR used barcoded and J-beta primers. MiXCR was run by TCRdb on the 5' RACE reads, yielding one entry per CDR3 protein. Among fewer than 2,000,000 distinct CDR3 sequences listed, 39% were seen once. Sequenced material: blood. These receptors all stem from a human donor in good health.

This clonotype was counted a few times. At one end the junction does not follow the germline gene, possibly because of a read error. The CDR3 DNA reads TGTGCTAGCAGCTTAGGGCGGACAGGGGACGATACGCAGTATTTT. It codes for CASSLGRTGDDTQYF. The chain is built from TRBV7-7 and TRBJ2-3, with 9 nucleotides matching TRBD1. The V gene's germline CDR1 is SSHAT and CDR2 FNYEAQ (reference sequence). The CDR3 contains 15 residues. Full variable domain (rest looked up from reference TRBV7-7 and TRBJ2-3): GAGVSQSPRYKVTKRGQDVTLRCDPISSHATLYWYQQALGQGPEFLTYFNYEAQPDKSGLPSDRFSAERPEGSISTLTIQRTEQRDSAMYRCASSLGRTGDDTQYFGPGTRLTVL.

This clonotype was observed a few times. V usage is TRBV3-1 and J usage is TRBJ2-1, with a tentative D call TRBD2 (6 bases). The CDR3 has 11 residues. Germline lookup yields CDR1 LGHDT and CDR2 YNNKEL (reference sequence). CDR3 sequence: CEAYLAPEQFF. The CDR3 coding sequence is TGTGAGGCATACCTAGCGCCTGAGCAGTTCTTC.

The J gene is TRBJ1-1, the V gene TRBV6-2 or TRBV6-3, with 8 bases lining up with TRBD1. Germline assignment: CDR1 MNHEY and CDR2 SVGEGT. Unmatched junction bases numbered 7, after V lost 0 bases and J lost 4 bases. CDR3 length: 16 residues. The DNA for the CDR3 is TGTGCCAGCAGTTACTCGAGGCAGGGGGCCGTCACTGAAGCTTTCTTT. As protein: CASSYSRQGAVTEAFF.

This chain links TRBV4-3 with TRBJ2-1; D not resolved. Germline V gives CDR1 LGHNA, CDR2 YSLEER. The CDR3 extends over 15 amino acids. V lost 0 bases to trimming and J lost 7 bases, with 13 bases between them. The chain's CDR3 is CASSQEVGHVNEQFF. The CDR3 coding sequence is TGCGCCAGCAGCCAAGAAGTAGGGCACGTAAATGAGCAGTTCTTC.

The chain is built from TRBV28 and TRBJ1-2; D gene ambiguous. This CDR3 comprises 13 residues. V gave up 7 bases and J gave up 4 bases, with 13 bases separating them. Per the germline V gene, CDR1 is MDHEN and CDR2 is SYDVKM. The CDR3 protein is CASMMETFYGYTF. In nucleotides, the CDR3 is TGTGCCAGCATGATGGAGACATTCTATGGCTACACCTTC.

This clonotype has just one count. This chain uses TRBV20-1 with TRBJ1-4; D ambiguous. Per the germline V gene, CDR1 is DFQATT and CDR2 is SNEGSKA (reference sequence). V lost 3 bases, J lost 4 bases, and 9 bases lay in between. The CDR3 has 13 residues. The CDR3 here is CSARSLGNEKLFF. CDR3 nucleotide sequence: TGCAGTGCTAGGTCTCTGGGTAATGAAAAACTGTTTTTT.

J is TRBJ1-2 and V is TRBV6-5; a possible D gene is TRBD1 (5 bases). The CDR3 spans 11 residues. Looked up from germline, CDR1 is MNHEY and CDR2 is SVGAGI. V shed 8 bases and J shed 8 bases, with 12 bases lying between them. This chain's CDR3 is CASLGGFGYTF. CDR3 nucleotides: TGTGCCAGCCTTGGGGGGTTCGGCTACACCTTC.

This clonotype was seen only a few times. This chain links TRBV29-1 with TRBJ2-7; 10 positions agree with TRBD2. V dropped 4 bases and J dropped 4; count of bases not matched to a gene: 10. The CDR3 has 15 amino acids. The germline V gene has CDR1 SQVTM and CDR2 ANQGSEA. CDR3 protein: CSVVLAGGSWYEQYF. In nucleotides, the CDR3 is TGCAGCGTTGTGTTAGCGGGGGGTTCCTGGTACGAGCAGTACTTC.

Only a few counts were recorded for this clonotype. The chain combines TRBV18 with TRBJ2-1, with TRBD1 as a possible D gene (8 bases). With 4 bases removed from V and 2 bases from J, the gap between germline ends came to 15 bases. CDR1 KGHSH and CDR2 LQKENI come from the germline V gene. This CDR3 has 16 residues. In nucleotides, the CDR3 is TGTGCCAGCTCACTTGGACAGGGAGGGACCTACAATGAGCAGTTCTTC. The encoded protein is CASSLGQGGTYNEQFF.

The rearrangement uses TRBV6-2 or TRBV6-3 and TRBJ2-7; perhaps D is TRBD1 or TRBD2 (5 bases each). The CDR3 spans 18 residues. V gave up 10 bases and J gave up 4 bases, with 32 bases separating them. Germline V gene data show CDR1 as MNHEY and CDR2 as SVGEGT. CDR3 amino acids: CATRILPSTIPGSYEQYF. The CDR3 DNA sequence: TGTGCCACCAGAATACTACCCTCAACAATTCCAGGGAGTTACGAGCAGTACTTC.

In its sample, this clonotype was seen a few times. J is TRBJ2-1 and V is TRBV14; D unclear. The V gene lost 5 bases and the J gene lost 10 bases, with 15 bases spanning the gap. The CDR3 runs 13 residues. CDR1 is SGHDN and CDR2 is FVKESK in the germline V gene. CDR3 in DNA: TGTGCCAGCAGCACGCATCTTAGGAGCGAGCAGTTCTTC. Protein sequence: CASSTHLRSEQFF. Supplemented by reference TRBV14 and TRBJ2-1, the full variable domain reads EAGVTQFPSHSVIEKGQTVTLRCDPISGHDNLYWYRRVMGKEIKFLLHFVKESKQDESGMPNNRFLAERTGGTYSTLKVQPAELEDSGVYFCASSTHLRSEQFFGPGTRLTVL.

The chain employs TRBV6-5 and TRBJ2-5; the match to TRBD2 covers 10 bases. Germline lookup yields CDR1 MNHEY and CDR2 SVGAGI. The V gene end was trimmed by 2 bases and the J gene end by 5 bases; junction bases not matched to a gene: 5. The CDR3 is 15 amino acids. The CDR3 sequence is CASSYQRGGHETQYF. CDR3 DNA: TGTGCCAGCAGTTACCAGCGGGGGGGCCACGAGACCCAGTACTTC.

The V gene is TRBV12-3 or TRBV12-4, the J gene TRBJ2-5; D perhaps matches TRBD2 (5 bases). Trimming removed 3 bases at V and 4 bases at J, with 15 bases between. The CDR3 totals 15 residues. This chain's CDR3 is CASSLNLAPLETQYF. In DNA form, the CDR3 reads TGTGCCAGCAGTTTGAATCTAGCCCCCCTAGAGACCCAGTACTTC.

The V gene is TRBV2, the J gene TRBJ1-1; 9 bases line up with TRBD1. The CDR3 loop spans 12 amino acids. V lost 4 bases to trimming and J lost 11 bases; unmatched junction nucleotides: 5. Germline CDR1 is SNHLY and CDR2 is FYNNEI. The CDR3 DNA reads as TGTGCCAGCAGTGCCCCCGGGACAGGGGCTTTCTTT. Protein: CASSAPGTGAFF.

This chain joins TRBV6-5 and TRBJ2-5; maybe TRBD2 (5 bases). Trimming left V 0 bases short and J 7 bases short, with 9 bases between. The CDR3 runs to 13 residues. Germline V CDR1 and CDR2: MNHEY, SVGAGI. The CDR3 DNA reads TGTGCCAGCAGTTACTCTGTCGAGGGGACCCAGTACTTC. It encodes CASSYSVEGTQYF.

The J gene is TRBJ2-5, the V gene TRBV29-1, with D perhaps matching TRBD2 (5 bases). The J call is uncertain, as TRBJ2-7 better fits the DNA end. The germline CDR1 and CDR2 sequences are SQVTM and ANQGSEA. CDR3 size: 13 residues. CDR3 coding DNA: TGCAGCGTTGTCAAGGGAGTGGGATACGAGCAGTACTTC. Its translation: CSVVKGVGYEQYF.

In its sample, this clonotype was seen a few times. This chain joins TRBV10-3 and TRBJ1-4; 9 bases fit TRBD1. The V segment lost 6 bases and the J segment 4 bases; nucleotides outside the gene matches: 6. Germline V gene data show CDR1 as ENHRY and CDR2 as SYGVKD. CDR3 length: 15 amino acids. For the CDR3, the DNA is TGTGCCATCAGCGGCGGGGGACAGGGTAATGAAAAACTGTTTTTT. Its translation: CAISGGGQGNEKLFF.

The gene calls are TRBV11-2 and TRBJ2-7; D gene uncertain. V was cut by 4 bases and J by 0 bases, with 13 bases left in between. In germline, CDR1 is SGHAT, CDR2 FQNNGV. The CDR3 consists of 15 residues. The CDR3 spells CASSSRKVDSYEQYF. The CDR3 DNA reads TGTGCCAGCAGCTCCCGAAAGGTTGACTCCTACGAGCAGTACTTC.

The chain is built from TRBV19 and TRBJ2-7; TRBD2 matches 9 bases. Germline V gene lookup returns CDR1 LNHDA and CDR2 SQIVND (reference sequence). Unmatched junction bases numbered 6, after V lost 8 bases and J lost 1 base. The CDR3 has 14 amino acids. The CDR3 is CASSGTSFSYEQYF. The CDR3 nucleotides read TGTGCCAGTTCCGGGACTAGCTTTTCCTACGAGCAGTACTTC. The whole variable domain, filled in from reference TRBV19 and TRBJ2-7, reads DGGITQSPKYLFRKEGQNVTLSCEQNLNHDAMYWYRQDPGQGLRLIYYSQIVNDFQKGDIAEGYSVSREKKESFPLTVTSAQKNPTAFYLCASSGTSFSYEQYFGPGTRLTVT.

This chain uses TRBV30 with TRBJ2-1; weak D call: TRBD2 (6 bases). The ends were cut back, 3 bases at V and 4 bases at J, with 13 bases in the middle. This CDR3 region has 14 residues. Germline V gene data show CDR1 as GTSNPN and CDR2 as SVGIG (reference sequence). The CDR3 sequence: CAWRGDSLYNEQFF. The CDR3 DNA reads as TGTGCCTGGAGGGGGGACTCCCTTTACAATGAGCAGTTCTTC.

V usage is TRBV9 and J usage is TRBJ2-5, with a tentative D call TRBD1 (5 bases). In germline, CDR1 is SGDLS, CDR2 YYNGEE. The V gene lost 0 bases and the J gene lost 7 bases, with 13 bases spanning the gap. The CDR3 runs to 14 residues. The CDR3 sequence is CASSVAAGFGTQYF. CDR3 DNA sequence: TGTGCCAGCAGCGTAGCCGCAGGGTTTGGGACCCAGTACTTC.

The count of this clonotype is one. This may be a read error, as it is one base from a much larger clone. This rearrangement joins TRBV29-1 to TRBJ2-1; TRBD2 matches 9 bases. This CDR3 is 12 amino acids long. Germline V CDR1 and CDR2: SQVTM, ANQGSEA. Written as DNA, the CDR3 is TGCAGCGTTGAAGGCGGGGGGGATGAGCTGTTCTTC. Translation: CSVEGGGDELFF.

This clonotype was observed a few times. This chain connects TRBV6-4 to TRBJ2-1, with 8 bases lining up with TRBD1. The germline V gene has CDR1 MRHNA and CDR2 SNTAGT. This CDR3 has 19 residues. The V gene end was trimmed by 5 bases and the J gene end by 6 bases; junction bases not matched to a gene: 21. As DNA, the CDR3 is TGTGCCAGCAGTCATGATTCCGGGACAGGCTTAAGGAGGGGCAATGAGCAGTTCTTC. Its protein is CASSHDSGTGLRRGNEQFF.

Comment on this clonotype: An end of the junction does not agree with germline; a read error may underlie this. The chain is built from TRBV7-6 and TRBJ2-3; D is uncertain. CDR3 length: 13 residues. Germline assignment: CDR1 SGHVS and CDR2 FNYEAQ. The CDR3 here is CASSFGNTDTKYF. The CDR3 DNA reads TGTGCCAGCAGCTTCGGAAACACAGATACGAAGTATTTT.

The chain is built from TRBV6-1 and TRBJ1-4, with a weak D call TRBD1 (5 bases). Germline V gives CDR1 MNHNS, CDR2 SASEGT. This CDR3 comprises 15 residues. The germline V and J ends were trimmed by 4 bases and 4 bases, with 13 bases remaining between them. The CDR3 nucleotides read TGTGCCAGCAGTGTTTACGGGACGTTTAATGAAAAACTGTTTTTT. Protein product: CASSVYGTFNEKLFF.

The chain is built from TRBV12-3 or TRBV12-4 and TRBJ1-1, with D uncertain. V lost 5 bases, J lost 1 base, and 5 bases lay in between. The CDR3 sequence is 12 residues long. This chain's CDR3 is CASSVENTEAFF. DNA of the CDR3: TGTGCCAGCAGTGTAGAGAACACTGAAGCTTTCTTT.